This T cell receptor beta chain was sequenced during a study of blood T cell repertoires in COVID-19. The V gene's germline CDR1 is GTSNPN and CDR2 SVGIG (reference sequence). The CDR3 is 15 residues long. Deletions cut 1 base from V and 1 base from J, with 10 bases between. Authors' methods: The authors estimated nucleated cell counts from reference gene primer amplification. The repertoire was sequenced with immunoSEQ multiplex PCR; TCRdb's copy has only in-frame clones and lacks some. Clonal size and the V and J genes are those of that table, whereas D and trimming came from the DNA. The sample lists 150,000 to 200,000 clones, about 83% occurring once.

The chain links TRBV30 to TRBJ2-2, with D unclear. This TCR was recovered from a human donor in a cohort sampled during active COVID-19. The sample comprised peripheral blood. The CDR3 loop reads CAWSDGHKNTGELFF. The CDR3 nucleotides read TGTGCCTGGAGTGATGGGCACAAGAACACCGGGGAGCTGTTTTTT. Combining the CDR3 with reference TRBV30 and TRBJ2-2 gives the whole variable domain SQTIHQWPATLVQPVGSPLSLECTVEGTSNPNLYWYRQAAGRGLQLLFYSVGIGQISSEVPQNLSASRPQDRQFILSSKKLLLSDSGFYLCAWSDGHKNTGELFFGEGSRLTVL.